This T cell receptor beta chain was sequenced during a study of T cells after yellow fever vaccination. Study information: In the case of low-cell-number fractions, SMART-Seq v4 Ultra Low Input was used for preparation.

CDR1 and CDR2 from the germline V gene are SEHNR and FQNEAQ (reference sequence). Deletions cut 11 bases from V and 6 bases from J, with 7 bases between. This CDR3 is built from 10 residues. General study points: Most clones from primary vaccination were detected again post-booster (around 96% CD4, roughly 85% CD8).

This clonotype was detected a few times. The antigen is unknown. 5'RACE template switching produced TCR cDNA carrying a universal primer site and UMIs. Via MiXCR, TCRdb re-called the 5' RACE reads, giving one row per CDR3 protein. The sample includes approximately 70,000 distinct CDR3 sequences, just over 6.5% of them seen just once. The gene calls are TRBV7-9 and TRBJ1-4, with no clear D. This TCR was recovered from a man aged 18 to 29 who received the YFV17D yellow fever vaccine. The sequencing here drew on CD8+ T cells sorted from PBMCs, taken approximately 40 days after the first yellow fever vaccination. CDR3 in amino acids: CAQGDEKLFF. CDR3 nucleotides: TGTGCCCAAGGTGATGAAAAACTGTTTTTT.